Reported below is one T cell receptor (beta chain). The CDR3 loop spans 13 amino acids. V shed 5 bases and J shed 5 bases, with 12 bases lying between them. This record comes from a study of blood T cell repertoires in COVID-19. Libraries were prepared by immunoSEQ multiplex PCR; TCRdb keeps only in-frame clonotypes and omits some of them. Among roughly 300,000 clones, about 89% were seen once, and the ten largest hold about 6%. V gene TRBV12-3 or TRBV12-4 combines with J gene TRBJ1-2; D is unresolved. The TCR comes from a man between 18 and 35 years old who had recovered from COVID-19. The sample comprised peripheral blood. The CDR3 loop reads CASSISELYGYTF. The CDR3 DNA is TGTGCCAGCAGTATTTCGGAGCTTTATGGCTACACCTTC.